This T cell receptor beta chain was sequenced in a study of blood T cell repertoires in COVID-19. Generated by immunoSEQ multiplex PCR, the TCRdb table keeps only in-frame clones and is missing some. In the table there are about 400,000 clones, roughly 86% of which are singletons. CDR1 is SGHNT, CDR2 YYREEE, per germline (reference sequence). Trimming stripped 1 base from V and 2 bases from J, with 7 bases between. CDR3 length equals 15 residues. The study recruited people aged about 18 to 90 years across roughly 25 US areas. The rearrangement uses TRBV5-4 and TRBJ2-6, with D perhaps matching TRBD1 (5 bases). The material sequenced was PBMCs or T cells enriched from blood (not recorded which). The clonotype was recovered from a woman in her thirties or forties with acute COVID-19. CDR3 residues: CASSLLGAGANVLTF. Here the CDR3 DNA reads TGTGCCAGCAGCTTGCTAGGGGCTGGGGCCAACGTCCTGACTTTC.